This T cell receptor beta chain was profiled in a study of blood T cell repertoires in COVID-19. Losses at the gene ends were 5 bases for V and 5 bases for J; bases not matched to a gene: 2. The CDR3 covers 13 residues. The germline V gene encodes CDR1 MRHNA and CDR2 SNTAGT. Profiled with immunoSEQ multiplex PCR; TCRdb holds only in-frame clones, not every one. The data show approximately 140,000 clones, with around 84% seen just once and 8.2% held by the top ten. The chain is built from TRBV6-4 and TRBJ1-5; TRBD1 aligns across 8 bases. The material sequenced was peripheral blood. The sequence came from a woman aged 55-70 years with acute or convalescent COVID-19. The CDR3 coding sequence is TGTGCCAGCAGTTCGGACAGGGATCAGCCCCAGCATTTT. Amino acid sequence: CASSSDRDQPQHF.